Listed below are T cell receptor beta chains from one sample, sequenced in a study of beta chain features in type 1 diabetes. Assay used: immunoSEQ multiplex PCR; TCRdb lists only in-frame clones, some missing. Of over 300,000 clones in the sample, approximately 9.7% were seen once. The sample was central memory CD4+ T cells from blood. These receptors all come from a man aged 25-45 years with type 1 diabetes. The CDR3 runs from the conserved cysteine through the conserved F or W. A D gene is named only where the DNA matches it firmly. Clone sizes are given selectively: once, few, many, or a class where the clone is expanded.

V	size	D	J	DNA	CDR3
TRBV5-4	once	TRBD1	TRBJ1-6	TGTGCCAGCAGCTCCGAGACAGGGGGCGCGGGGTCACCCCTCCACTTT	CASSSETGGAGSPLHF
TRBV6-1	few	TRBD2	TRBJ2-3	TGTGCCAGCAGTGAAGTCGGACTAGCGGCTGGTACGCAGTATTTT	CASSEVGLAAGTQYF
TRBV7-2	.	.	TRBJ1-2	TGTGCCAGCCCCTTCGACAGGTCGTATGGCTACACCTTC	CASPFDRSYGYTF
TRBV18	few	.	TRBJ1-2	TGTGCCAGCTCACCACAGGCGGAAGGGGTCGGCTACACCTTC	CASSPQAEGVGYTF
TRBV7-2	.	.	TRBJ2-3	TGTGCCAGCAGCTTAGTAGGGGGAGGAAACACAGATACGCAGTATTTT	CASSLVGGGNTDTQYF
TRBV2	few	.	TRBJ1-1	TGTGCCAGCACCCAGGGTGGGACTGAAGCTTTCTTT	CASTQGGTEAFF
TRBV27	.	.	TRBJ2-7	TGTGCCAGCAGTTTAGTGGGACAAGGGGGAATCTCCTACGAGCAGTACTTC	CASSLVGQGGISYEQYF
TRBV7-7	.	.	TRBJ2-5	TGTGCCAGCAGCCCTAATGCTTACGAGACCCAGTACTTC	CASSPNAYETQYF
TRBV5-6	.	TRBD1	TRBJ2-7	TGTGCCAGCGGGTCGACAGGGGCCCACGAGCAGTACTTC	CASGSTGAHEQYF
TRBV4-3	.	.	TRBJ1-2	TGCGCCAGCAGCCAAGATATCGCAGGGGCCTATGGCTACACCTTC	CASSQDIAGAYGYTF
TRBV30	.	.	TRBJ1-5	TGTGCCTGGAGTGTTCGCAGTCATCAGCCCCAGCATTTT	CAWSVRSHQPQHF
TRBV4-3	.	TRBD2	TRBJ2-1	TGCGCCAGCAGCGAAATAGCGGGGGGCGGTCTTCGAGGTGAGCAGTTCTTC	CASSEIAGGGLRGEQFF
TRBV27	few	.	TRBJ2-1	TGTGCCAGCCGTCTAGGCGTGCAGGAGGATGAGCAGTTCTTC	CASRLGVQEDEQFF
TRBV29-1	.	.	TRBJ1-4	TGCAGCGCCCTGCTGGGGGATGAAAAACTGTTTTTT	CSALLGDEKLFF
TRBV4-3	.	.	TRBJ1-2	TGCGCCAGCAGCCTAGCGGAAGGGGACTATGGCTACACCTTC	CASSLAEGDYGYTF
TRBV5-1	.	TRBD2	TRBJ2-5	TGCGCCAGCAGCATTAGCGGGGGGTTTCAAGAGACCCAGTACTTC	CASSISGGFQETQYF
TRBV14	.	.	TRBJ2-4	TGTGCCAGCAGCACCCGGACAGCCAAAAACATTCAGTACTTC	CASSTRTAKNIQYF
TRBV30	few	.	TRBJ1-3	TGTGCCTGGAGTGGTAGGGCCAACACCATATATTTT	CAWSGRANTIYF
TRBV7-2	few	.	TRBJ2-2	TGTGCCAGCAGACCAACCGGGATGAACACCGGGGAGCTGTTTTTT	CASRPTGMNTGELFF
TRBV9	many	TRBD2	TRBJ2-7	TGTGCCAGCAGCCCTTCCCAGCGGGGGGGCTACGAGCAGTACTTC	CASSPSQRGGYEQYF
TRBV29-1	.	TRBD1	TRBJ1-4	TGCAGCGTTAGTGGACAGGGCGATGAAAAACTGTTTTTT	CSVSGQGDEKLFF
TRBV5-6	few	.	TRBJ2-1	TGTGCCAGCAGCTTGGATGTCGGAGGATTGATATACAATGAGCAGTTCTTC	CASSLDVGGLIYNEQFF
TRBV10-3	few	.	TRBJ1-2	TGTGCCATCAGTCCTCAACAGGGCTATGGCTACACCTTC	CAISPQQGYGYTF
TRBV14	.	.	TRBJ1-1	TGTGCCAGCAGCCAAGACGTAACACTTGAAGCTTTCTTT	CASSQDVTLEAFF
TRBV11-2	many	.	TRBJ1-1	TGTGCCAGCAGCATAATTACAGGGTTGGTAGCTTTCTTT	CASSIITGLVAFF
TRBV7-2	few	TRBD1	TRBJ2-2	TGTGCCAGCAGCTCCGGGACAGGGGTTCCATTGAACACCGGGGAGCTGTTTTTT	CASSSGTGVPLNTGELFF
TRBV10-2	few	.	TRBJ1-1	TGCGCCAGCGGGACCGGGACCGTGAACACTGAAGCTTTCTTT	CASGTGTVNTEAFF
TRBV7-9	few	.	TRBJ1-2	TGTGCCAGCCCCGGCTACACCTTC	CASPGYTF
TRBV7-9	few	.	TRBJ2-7	TGTGCCAGCACCCGGGACCTACTTTACGAGCAGTACTTC	CASTRDLLYEQYF
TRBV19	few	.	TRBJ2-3	TGTGCCAGTAGTATAGGGGGCAGGGCAACAGATACGCAGTATTTT	CASSIGGRATDTQYF
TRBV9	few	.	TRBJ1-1	TGTGCCAGCAGCGTGCAGGGAGACACTGAAGCTTTCTTT	CASSVQGDTEAFF
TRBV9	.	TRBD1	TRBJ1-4	TGTGCCAGCAGCGTAGATTCCCGGGGGACAGGAGCTAATGAAAAACTGTTTTTT	CASSVDSRGTGANEKLFF
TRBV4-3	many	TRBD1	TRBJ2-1	TGCGCCAGCAGCCAAGAAACAGGGGACACTGAGCAGTTCTTC	CASSQETGDTEQFF
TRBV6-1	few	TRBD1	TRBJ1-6	TGTGCCATCAGGACAGGGTTGAATTCACCCCTCCACTTT	CAIRTGLNSPLHF
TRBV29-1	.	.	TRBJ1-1	TGCAGCGTTTCCTTTACAGGTGGAACTGAAGCTTTCTTT	CSVSFTGGTEAFF
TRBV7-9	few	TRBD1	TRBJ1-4	TGTGCCAGCAGCTCGGACAGGGGGAGCGAAAAACTGTTTTTT	CASSSDRGSEKLFF
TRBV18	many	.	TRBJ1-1	TGTGCCAGCTCATCAACAGGTTCCACTGAAGCTTTCTTT	CASSSTGSTEAFF
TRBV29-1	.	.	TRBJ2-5	TGCAGCGTTCCTGAGACTACCCAAGAGACCCAGTACTTC	CSVPETTQETQYF
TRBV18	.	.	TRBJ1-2	TGTGCCAGCTCACCACCTCGGGTAGCTAACTATGGCTACACCTTC	CASSPPRVANYGYTF
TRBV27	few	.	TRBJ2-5	TGTGCCAGCAGTTTATCGACTCATAACCAAGAGACCCAGTACTTC	CASSLSTHNQETQYF
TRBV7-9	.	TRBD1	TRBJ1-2	TGTGCCAGCAGCCCCTCGGACAGGGCTCATGGCTACACCTTC	CASSPSDRAHGYTF
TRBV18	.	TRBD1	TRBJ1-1	TGTGCCAGCTCACACCTGGGCACAGGGGAGCAGAACACTGAAGCTTTCTTT	CASSHLGTGEQNTEAFF
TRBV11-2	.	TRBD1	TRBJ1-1	TGTGCCAGCACCATAGAACAGGGGGTGAACACTGAAGCTTTCTTT	CASTIEQGVNTEAFF
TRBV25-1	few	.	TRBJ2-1	TGTGCCAGCAGTGAATATGGCGTGGAGCAGTTCTTC	CASSEYGVEQFF
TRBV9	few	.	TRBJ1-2	TGTGCCAGCAGCCCGTCCCGACAGGACGACTATGGCTACACCTTC	CASSPSRQDDYGYTF
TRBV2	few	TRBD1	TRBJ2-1	TGTGCCGCAGGGGGCAATGAGCAGTTCTTC	CAAGGNEQFF
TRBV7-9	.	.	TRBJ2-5	TGTGCCAGCAGCTTAGACCAGGGCGAGACCCAGTACTTC	CASSLDQGETQYF
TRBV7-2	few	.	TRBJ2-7	TGTGCCAGCAGCTTAAGGAGCGGCAGGGACACCTACGAGCAGTACTTC	CASSLRSGRDTYEQYF
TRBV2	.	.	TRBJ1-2	TGTGCCAGCAGTGAATCAGGGGATGGCTACACCTTC	CASSESGDGYTF
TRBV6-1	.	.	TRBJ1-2	TGTGCCAGCAGTGAAGCTTCGGGGGGCGGCTACACCTTC	CASSEASGGGYTF
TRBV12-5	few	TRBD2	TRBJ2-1	TGTGCTAGTGGTTTAGGACTAGCGGGGGGGGACAATGAGCAGTTCTTC	CASGLGLAGGDNEQFF
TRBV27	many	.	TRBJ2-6	TGTGCCAGCAGTTTCGCTGGGGCCAACGTCCTGACTTTC	CASSFAGANVLTF
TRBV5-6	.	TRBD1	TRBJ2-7	TGTGCCAGCAGCAGAGGACAGGGGGACGAGCAGTACTTC	CASSRGQGDEQYF